This paragraph covers one T cell receptor (beta chain) sequence. Its specific antigen is unknown. No base qualities exist here, and no much larger clone lies one base off it. The sample belongs to a study of metastatic and nonmetastatic thyroid tumors (dated by TCRdb to 2018 to 2021). About the study as a whole: For patients with malignant and with benign thyroid disease, the researchers compared repertoires between peripheral blood samples and tumor or nodule tissue samples.

The receptor library was made with PCR. The instrument was an Illumina HiSeq 4000. High-throughput sequencing was used to profile the TCR beta-chain CDR3 region of every patient. The paper's data handling went like this. CDR3 differences across clinicopathological groups were used to build a classifier for discriminating distant-metastatic papillary thyroid cancer patients. To measure repertoire diversity the researchers used the Shannon index, while the Morisita-Horn index served to gauge how similar the tumor and blood repertoires were. TCRdb ran its own pipeline on the public reads, namely fastp trimming at Q25 and MiXCR clone calling, and kept in-frame beta chains. TCRdb's processing, not the study's, gives the V and J calls here. This sample is represented by tens of thousands of clones; under 15% of them were singletons. Clones ranked in the top ten supply approximately 3.5% of the sample. No treatment had been received by any patient before thyroid surgery. Patient clinical samples collected from about 2012 to 2018 were retrospectively analysed using T-cell receptor beta sequencing.

CDR1 and CDR2 (DFQATT, SNEGSKA) derive from the germline V gene (reference sequence). Counted from cysteine to phenylalanine, this CDR3 has 15 amino acids. Only CDR3 DNA remains: 45 bases, in frame from the first base. The trim is 6 bases for V and 9 bases for J, with a gap of 24 bases between the germline ends. The research as a whole found: TCR beta diversity was reported as significantly higher in malignant tumors than in benign nodules, in both blood and tumor samples.

The sequenced sample consisted of blood. The origin of this receptor is a female donor with papillary thyroid cancer or a benign thyroid nodule (not recorded which). Some clones in this sample may be carry-over from other donors' samples. This sequence uses TRBV20-1 and TRBJ2-1; a confident D gene designation cannot be given. The DNA sequence reads TGCAGTGCCTTAACCGCGGACCCCAGCTCCTTTGAGCAGTTCTTC. This gives the protein CSALTADPSSFEQFF.